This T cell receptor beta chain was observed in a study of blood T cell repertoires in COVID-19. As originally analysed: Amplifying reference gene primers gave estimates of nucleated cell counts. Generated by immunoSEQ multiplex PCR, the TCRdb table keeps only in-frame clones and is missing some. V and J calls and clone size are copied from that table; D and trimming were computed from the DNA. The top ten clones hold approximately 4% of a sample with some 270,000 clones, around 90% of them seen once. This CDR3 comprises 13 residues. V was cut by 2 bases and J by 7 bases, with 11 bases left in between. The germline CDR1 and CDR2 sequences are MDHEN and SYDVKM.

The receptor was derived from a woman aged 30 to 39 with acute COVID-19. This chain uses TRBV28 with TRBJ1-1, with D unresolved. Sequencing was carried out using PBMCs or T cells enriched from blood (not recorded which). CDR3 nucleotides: TGTGCCAGCAGTTTACCGTTAGCTCTTGAAGCTTTCTTT. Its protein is CASSLPLALEAFF.